Below, 27 T cell receptor beta chains from the same sample are listed, as sequenced in a study of cytomegalovirus exposure and HLA in healthy donors. The PCR used 60 Vbeta and 13 Jbeta primers. Sequencing used immunoSEQ multiplex PCR; TCRdb keeps in-frame clones, though not all of them. The repertoire holds about 150,000 clones, with around three quarters as singletons. The source material was PBMCs. These receptors came from a man in his forties in good health and CMV-seronegative.

The chain is built from TRBV6-6 and TRBJ2-1; D is perhaps TRBD2 (5 bases). Germline V gene data show CDR1 as MNHNY and CDR2 as SVGAGI (reference sequence). The CDR3 has 16 amino acids. With 7 bases removed from V and 2 bases from J, the gap between germline ends came to 18 bases. The CDR3 nucleotides read TGTGCCAGCACCCCTACCGTCGGGGTTCCCTACAATGAGCAGTTCTTC. Amino acids: CASTPTVGVPYNEQFF.

The chain links TRBV28 to TRBJ1-4; 8 nucleotides match TRBD1. CDR3 length: 15 residues. Germline trimming cut 8 bases from V and 8 bases from J; bases unmatched to any gene: 13. The germline gives CDR1 MDHEN, CDR2 SYDVKM. The CDR3 DNA reads as TGTGCCAGCGGGATGGTCAGGGGGCGTGGGGAAAAACTGTTTTTT. It yields the protein CASGMVRGRGEKLFF.

The chain uses TRBV13 and TRBJ2-3; D possibly corresponds to TRBD2 (5 bases). The length of the CDR3 is 16 residues. The germline CDR1 and CDR2 sequences are PRHDT and FYEKMQ (reference sequence). Trimming cost V 2 bases and J 0 bases, with 12 bases left between them. The CDR3 loop is CASSLRLAASTDTQYF. In nucleotides, the CDR3 is TGTGCCAGCAGCTTACGTCTAGCTGCTAGCACAGATACGCAGTATTTT.

This clone was recorded a few times. The chain combines TRBV29-1 with TRBJ2-1; perhaps TRBD1 as D (6 bases). CDR1 is SQVTM, CDR2 ANQGSEA, per germline. With 3 bases removed from V and 6 bases from J, the gap between germline ends came to 15 bases. The CDR3 is made up of 14 amino acids. CDR3 in amino acids: CSVDLSGAGNEQFF. CDR3 sequence (DNA): TGCAGCGTTGATCTCTCAGGGGCAGGCAATGAGCAGTTCTTC.

Concerning this clone: Sequence at one end of the junction differs from germline and may be a read error. V gene TRBV7-9 combines with J gene TRBJ1-2; TRBD1 aligns across 9 bases. This CDR3 region has 16 residues. Germline V gene lookup returns CDR1 SEHNR and CDR2 FQNEAQ (reference sequence). The CDR3 is CSSSLWGTGFDYGYTF. The CDR3 DNA reads TGTTCCAGCAGCTTATGGGGGACAGGGTTTGACTATGGCTACACCTTC. The variable domain in full, with the rest retrieved from reference TRBV7-9 and TRBJ1-2, is DTGVSQNPRHKITKRGQNVTFRCDPISEHNRLYWYRQTLGQGPEFLTYFQNEAQLEKSRLLSDRFSAERPKGSFSTLEIQRTEQGDSAMYLCSSSLWGTGFDYGYTFGSGTRLTVV.

The chain joins TRBV6-5 to TRBJ2-7; weak D call: TRBD1 (5 bases). Germline CDR1 is MNHEY and CDR2 is SVGAGI. The CDR3 has 16 residues. The V end was cut by 2 bases, the J end by 2 bases, with 16 bases between. The CDR3 DNA reads as TGTGCCAGCAGTTACCCCTCCCCGACAGTTACCTACGAGCAGTACTTC. Protein product: CASSYPSPTVTYEQYF.

The CDR3: CASSFWGGGSSYNEQFF. CDR3 DNA sequence: TGTGCCAGCAGTTTTTGGGGCGGGGGAAGCTCCTACAATGAGCAGTTCTTC. The V call is TRBV28, the J call TRBJ2-1; TRBD2 aligns across 7 bases. Germline CDR1 and CDR2: MDHEN and SYDVKM. Unmatched junction bases numbered 8, after V lost 3 bases and J lost 0 bases. The CDR3 covers 17 residues.

This clone has only a few counts. The chain is built from TRBV9 and TRBJ2-3; 12 bases align to TRBD2. V gave up 3 bases and J gave up 3 bases; unmatched junction bases: 2. Per germline, CDR1 SGDLS and CDR2 YYNGEE. The CDR3 runs to 15 residues. The CDR3 nucleotides are TGTGCCAGCAGCGCCGGGACTAGCGGGACAGATACGCAGTATTTT. Its protein is CASSAGTSGTDTQYF.

V gene TRBV30 combines with J gene TRBJ2-2; maybe TRBD2 (6 bases). This CDR3 region has 13 residues. The V gene's germline CDR1 is GTSNPN and CDR2 SVGIG (reference sequence). V was pared by 5 bases and J by 2 bases, with 9 bases between. The chain's CDR3 is CAWGTSNTGELFF. The DNA for the CDR3 is TGTGCCTGGGGGACTTCTAACACCGGGGAGCTGTTTTTT.

This chain links TRBV28 with TRBJ1-6; perhaps TRBD1 as D (6 bases). From germline, CDR1 is MDHEN and CDR2 SYDVKM. Trimming shortened V by 3 bases and J by 2 bases, and 14 bases separated the two germline ends. The CDR3 loop spans 17 amino acids. The CDR3 region is CASSFRGGQTYNSPLHF. CDR3 DNA sequence: TGTGCCAGCAGTTTTAGGGGGGGTCAGACCTATAATTCACCCCTCCACTTT.

The chain joins TRBV9 to TRBJ2-5; D may be TRBD1 (6 bases). The V and J ends lost 4 bases and 1 base respectively, with 14 bases between them. The germline V gene encodes CDR1 SGDLS and CDR2 YYNGEE. The CDR3 is made up of 15 amino acids. As DNA, the CDR3 is TGTGCCAGCAGCCCGTGGGGACATGCCCAAGAGACCCAGTACTTC. Protein: CASSPWGHAQETQYF.

The table lists this clone with a few counts. This chain connects TRBV28 to TRBJ2-7, with 7 bases fitting TRBD2. V shed 3 bases and J 3 bases; nucleotides not matched to a gene: 2. The CDR3 runs 13 residues. Germline V gene sequence: CDR1 MDHEN, CDR2 SYDVKM. CDR3 protein: CASSLTSFYEQYF. Written as DNA, the CDR3 is TGTGCCAGCAGTTTGACTAGCTTCTACGAGCAGTACTTC.

The gene calls are TRBV6-1 and TRBJ2-7; 7 bases map to TRBD2. J lost 5 bases, V lost 6 bases, and 13 bases had no gene match. CDR1 MNHNS and CDR2 SASEGT come from the germline V gene. The CDR3 is 15 residues long. DNA for the CDR3: TGTGCCAGCAGGGAGAGGTGGGAGGGGCAGAACGAGCAGTACTTC. It codes for CASRERWEGQNEQYF.

The count of this clone is one. This rearrangement joins TRBV27 to TRBJ2-6; a possible D gene is TRBD1 (5 bases). Germline V gene sequence: CDR1 MNHEY, CDR2 SMNVEV (reference sequence). The CDR3 loop spans 16 amino acids. V lost 3 bases and J 4 bases, leaving 13 bases between the germline ends. The CDR3 spells CASSFTAGYGANVLTF. Here the CDR3 DNA reads TGTGCCAGCAGTTTTACAGCAGGGTACGGGGCCAACGTCCTGACTTTC.

The chain uses TRBV30 and TRBJ2-4, with D perhaps TRBD2 (7 bases). Deletions cut 3 bases from V and 7 bases from J, with 13 bases between. Germline-derived CDR1 and CDR2 are GTSNPN and SVGIG (reference sequence). The CDR3 length is 13 residues. CDR3 bases: TGTGCCTGGAGCGGGGGGCTGTGGAACATTCAGTACTTC. This sequence encodes CAWSGGLWNIQYF.

This clone was counted once. CDR3 sequence reads: CASSLAGDSYEQYF. Here the CDR3 DNA reads TGTGCCAGCAGCTTAGCGGGAGACTCCTACGAGCAGTACTTC. V gene TRBV7-8 combines with J gene TRBJ2-7; TRBD2 might be the D (5 bases). This CDR3 is built from 14 residues. The germline V gene encodes CDR1 SGHVS and CDR2 FQNEAQ. Trimming cost V 0 bases and J 0 bases, with 6 bases left between them. The full variable domain, completed using reference TRBV7-8 and TRBJ2-7, is GAGVSQSPRYKVAKRGQDVALRCDPISGHVSLFWYQQALGQGPEFLTYFQNEAQLDKSGLPSDRFFAERPEGSVSTLKIQRTQQEDSAVYLCASSLAGDSYEQYFGPGTRLTVT.

This chain uses TRBV18 with TRBJ2-2, with TRBD1 matching 8 bases. V lost 3 bases, J lost 4 bases, and 1 base stayed unmatched. The CDR3 loop spans 14 amino acids. Germline-derived CDR1 and CDR2 are KGHSH and LQKENI. The CDR3 sequence is CASSPDRGTGELFF. CDR3 DNA: TGTGCCAGCTCACCTGACAGGGGCACCGGGGAGCTGTTTTTT.

The gene calls are TRBV10-2 and TRBJ2-1, with 10 nucleotides matching TRBD2. Germline lookup yields CDR1 WSHSY and CDR2 SAAADI. The junction had 3 bases not matched to a gene; V was cut back by 2 bases and J by 11 bases. CDR3 length: 13 amino acids. In DNA, the CDR3 is TGCGCCAGCAGTGAGACTAGCGGGACGAAGCAGTTCTTC. This sequence encodes CASSETSGTKQFF.

This clone came up a few times. The rearrangement joins TRBV7-9 to TRBJ2-1, with 8 bases aligning to TRBD1. Germline V CDR1 and CDR2: SEHNR, FQNEAQ (reference sequence). V dropped 3 bases and J dropped 5; count of bases not matched to a gene: 3. The CDR3 runs 14 residues. The CDR3 DNA sequence: TGTGCCAGCAGCTTGCCAGGGGGCCACAATGAGCAGTTCTTC. Protein product: CASSLPGGHNEQFF.

The chain joins TRBV7-6 to TRBJ2-2, with D possibly being TRBD1 (5 bases). Per the germline V gene, CDR1 is SGHVS and CDR2 is FNYEAQ. V was trimmed by 4 bases and J by 1 base, leaving 7 bases between them. The CDR3 covers 14 residues. The CDR3 DNA sequence: TGTGCCAGCAGCTGGCAGGGGAACACCGGGGAGCTGTTTTTT. Amino acid sequence: CASSWQGNTGELFF.

This clone was seen only a few times. J is TRBJ2-7 and V is TRBV21-1; the tabulated D call, TRBD1, remains unverified against the DNA. TRBV21-1 is an annotated pseudogene. The CDR3 spans 14 residues. For the CDR3, the DNA is TGTGCCAGCAGCAAGCCCCAGGGGGCCGGAGAGCAGTACTTC. It yields the protein CASSKPQGAGEQYF.

This clone was picked up a small number of times. This chain uses TRBV5-6 with TRBJ2-5; weak D call: TRBD2 (6 bases). The germline gives CDR1 SGHDT, CDR2 YYEEEE. Trimming left V 4 bases short and J 2 bases short, with 18 bases between. CDR3 length: 16 amino acids. The CDR3 protein is CASSLNREFWQETQYF. The CDR3 bases are TGTGCCAGCAGCCTGAATCGGGAGTTCTGGCAAGAGACCCAGTACTTC.

The chain uses TRBV4-3 and TRBJ2-2; TRBD1 agrees at 11 bases. Germline CDR1 and CDR2: LGHNA and YSLEER. The J segment lost 0 bases and the V segment lost 0 bases, leaving 3 bases of the junction unmatched. There are 18 residues in the CDR3. CDR3 bases: TGCGCCAGCAGCCAAGAGGGACAGGGGGTCGCGAACACCGGGGAGCTGTTTTTT. It encodes CASSQEGQGVANTGELFF.

V and J are TRBV9 and TRBJ2-7; TRBD2 matches 14 bases. The germline V gene has CDR1 SGDLS and CDR2 YYNGEE. With 4 bases clipped from V and 4 bases from J, the junction kept 7 bases outside the gene matches. The CDR3 is made up of 16 amino acids. CDR3 bases: TGTGCCAGCAGCTCGGGACTAGCGGGGGCTTTGTACGAGCAGTACTTC. Translated, it gives CASSSGLAGALYEQYF. Supplemented by reference TRBV9 and TRBJ2-7, the full variable domain reads DSGVTQTPKHLITATGQRVTLRCSPRSGDLSVYWYQQSLDQGLQFLIQYYNGEERAKGNILERFSAQQFPDLHSELNLSSLELGDSALYFCASSSGLAGALYEQYFGPGTRLTVT.

This clone was seen a few times. The chain employs TRBV7-9 and TRBJ2-5; 9 nucleotides line up with TRBD2. Looked up from germline, CDR1 is SEHNR and CDR2 is FQNEAQ (reference sequence). V lost 3 bases, J lost 3 bases, and 5 bases stayed unmatched. There are 15 residues in the CDR3. The CDR3 DNA reads as TGTGCCAGCAGCTTCCTTCTAGCGGGAAAAGAGACCCAGTACTTC. Translated, it gives CASSFLLAGKETQYF.

CDR3 nucleotide sequence: TGCGCCAGCAGTTTGACTAGCGGGAGGCCTCAGGTAAATGAGCAGTTCTTC. Amino acid sequence: CASSLTSGRPQVNEQFF. This sequence joins TRBV10-1 and TRBJ2-1; 13 bases map to TRBD2. CDR3 size: 17 residues. V lost 5 bases to trimming and J lost 7 bases; unmatched junction nucleotides: 11. Germline V gene data show CDR1 as WNHNN and CDR2 as SYGVQD (reference sequence).

The chain carries TRBV6-6 and TRBJ1-5; TRBD1 might be the D (5 bases). The V gene lost 6 bases and the J gene lost 1 base, with 10 bases spanning the gap. CDR1 MNHNY and CDR2 SVGAGI come from the germline V gene (reference sequence). The CDR3 is made up of 14 amino acids. This chain's CDR3 is CASSPTVSNQPQHF. DNA of the CDR3: TGTGCCAGCAGCCCGACAGTAAGCAATCAGCCCCAGCATTTT.